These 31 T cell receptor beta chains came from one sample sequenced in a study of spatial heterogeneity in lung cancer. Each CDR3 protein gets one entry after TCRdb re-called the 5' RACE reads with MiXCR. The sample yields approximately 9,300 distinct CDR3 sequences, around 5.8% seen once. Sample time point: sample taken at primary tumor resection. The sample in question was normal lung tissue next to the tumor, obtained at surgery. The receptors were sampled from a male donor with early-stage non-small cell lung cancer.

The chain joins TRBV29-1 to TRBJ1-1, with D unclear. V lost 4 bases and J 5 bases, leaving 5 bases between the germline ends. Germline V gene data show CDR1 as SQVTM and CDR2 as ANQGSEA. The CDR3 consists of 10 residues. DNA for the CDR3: TGCAGCGTTGTCTGGACTGAAGCTTTCTTT. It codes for CSVVWTEAFF.

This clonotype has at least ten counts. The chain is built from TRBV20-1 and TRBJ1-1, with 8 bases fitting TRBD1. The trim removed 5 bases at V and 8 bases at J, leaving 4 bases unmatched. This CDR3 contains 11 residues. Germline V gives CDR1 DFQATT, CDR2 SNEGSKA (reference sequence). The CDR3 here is CSAADRGEAFF. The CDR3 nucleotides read TGCAGTGCTGCTGACAGGGGAGAAGCTTTCTTT.

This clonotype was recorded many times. The CDR3 region has the DNA TGTGCCAGCGTTAAACAGAGCTATAGCAATCAGCCCCAGCATTTT. It specifies CASVKQSYSNQPQHF. This chain connects TRBV7-9 to TRBJ1-5; unclear D gene. The germline V gene encodes CDR1 SEHNR and CDR2 FQNEAQ (reference sequence). V dropped 8 bases and J dropped 0 bases, with 14 bases sitting between them. This CDR3 comprises 15 residues.

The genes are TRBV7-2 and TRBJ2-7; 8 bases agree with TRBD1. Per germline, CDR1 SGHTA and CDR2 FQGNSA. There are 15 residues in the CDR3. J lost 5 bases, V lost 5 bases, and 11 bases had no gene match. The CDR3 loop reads CASSGRTGIVNEQYF. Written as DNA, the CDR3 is TGTGCCAGCAGCGGGCGGACAGGGATCGTCAACGAGCAGTACTTC. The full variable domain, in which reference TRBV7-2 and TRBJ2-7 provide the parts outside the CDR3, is GAGVSQSPSNKVTEKGKDVELRCDPISGHTALYWYRQSLGQGLEFLIYFQGNSAPDKSGLPSDRFSAERTGGSVSTLTIQRTQQEDSAVYLCASSGRTGIVNEQYFGPGTRLTVT.

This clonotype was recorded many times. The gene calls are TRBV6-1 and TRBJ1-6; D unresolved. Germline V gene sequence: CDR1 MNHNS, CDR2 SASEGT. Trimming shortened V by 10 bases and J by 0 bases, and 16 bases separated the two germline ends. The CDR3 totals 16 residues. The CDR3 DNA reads TGTGCCACGCGGGGTACAGTCGTCTCCTATAATTCACCCCTCCACTTT. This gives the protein CATRGTVVSYNSPLHF.

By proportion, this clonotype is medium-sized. In DNA form, the CDR3 reads TGTGCCAGCAGCCCGCGCATAGCGTTGGGCACAGATACGCAGTATTTT. Translated, it gives CASSPRIALGTDTQYF. V usage is TRBV21-1 and J usage is TRBJ2-3; the D segment call TRBD2 is taken from the table without a DNA check. TRBV21-1 is a recognized pseudogene. This CDR3 is built from 16 residues.

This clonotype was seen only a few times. CDR3 amino acids: CAWGSNTIYF. The DNA for the CDR3 is TGTGCCTGGGGATCAAACACCATATATTTT. The chain joins TRBV30 to TRBJ1-3; D gene unclear. This CDR3 has 10 residues. With 5 bases removed from V and 6 bases from J, the gap between germline ends came to 5 bases. CDR1 is GTSNPN and CDR2 is SVGIG in the germline V gene (reference sequence). The variable domain in full, completed from reference TRBV30 and TRBJ1-3, reads SQTIHQWPATLVQPVGSPLSLECTVEGTSNPNLYWYRQAAGRGLQLLFYSVGIGQISSEVPQNLSASRPQDRQFILSSKKLLLSDSGFYLCAWGSNTIYFGEGSWLTVV.

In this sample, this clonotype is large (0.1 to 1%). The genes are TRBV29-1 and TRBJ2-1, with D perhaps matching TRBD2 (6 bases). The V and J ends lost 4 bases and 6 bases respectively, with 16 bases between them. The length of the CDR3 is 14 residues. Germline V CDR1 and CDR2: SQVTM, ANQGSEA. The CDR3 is CSVAGGEHLNEQFF. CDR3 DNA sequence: TGCAGCGTTGCCGGGGGAGAGCATCTCAATGAGCAGTTCTTC.

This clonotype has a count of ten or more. CDR3 sequence (DNA): TGTGCCAGCAGCTTAGGGGGAAGGGATGAAAAACTGTTTTTT. Translating it yields CASSLGGRDEKLFF. The chain is built from TRBV7-9 and TRBJ1-4; D gene uncertain. In germline, CDR1 is SEHNR, CDR2 FQNEAQ (reference sequence). There are 14 residues in the CDR3. Trimming removed 1 base at V and 6 bases at J, with 9 bases between.

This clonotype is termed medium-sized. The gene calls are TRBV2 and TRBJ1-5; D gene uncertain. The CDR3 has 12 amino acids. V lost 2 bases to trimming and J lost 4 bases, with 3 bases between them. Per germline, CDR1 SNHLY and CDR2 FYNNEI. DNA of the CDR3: TGTGCCAGCAGTGAACCGAATCAGCCCCAGCATTTT. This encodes CASSEPNQPQHF. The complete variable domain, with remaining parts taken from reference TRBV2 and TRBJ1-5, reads EPEVTQTPSHQVTQMGQEVILRCVPISNHLYFYWYRQILGQKVEFLVSFYNNEISEKSEIFDDQFSVERPDGSNFTLKIRSTKLEDSAMYFCASSEPNQPQHFGDGTRLSIL.

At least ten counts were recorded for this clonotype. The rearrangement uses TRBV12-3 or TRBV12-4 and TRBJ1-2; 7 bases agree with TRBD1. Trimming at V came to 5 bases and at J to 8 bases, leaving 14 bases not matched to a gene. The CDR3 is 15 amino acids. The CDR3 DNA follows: TGTGCCAGCAGTAGGCGGGACAGTTTTAGTGAGGGCTACACCTTC. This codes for CASSRRDSFSEGYTF.

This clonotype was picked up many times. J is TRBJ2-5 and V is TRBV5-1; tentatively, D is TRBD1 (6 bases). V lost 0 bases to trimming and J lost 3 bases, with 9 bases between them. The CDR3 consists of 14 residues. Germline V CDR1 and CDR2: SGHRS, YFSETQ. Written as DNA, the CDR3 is TGCGCCAGCAGCTTGGGACAGGCGGAAGAGACCCAGTACTTC. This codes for CASSLGQAEETQYF.

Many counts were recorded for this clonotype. In DNA form, the CDR3 reads TGTGCCAGCAGCTCTAAACTAGCGGGAGGTCCCGTGTTCTCCTACGAGCAGTACTTC. Translating gives CASSSKLAGGPVFSYEQYF. This chain joins TRBV7-2 and TRBJ2-7; 12 positions agree with TRBD2. In germline, CDR1 is SGHTA, CDR2 FQGNSA. Germline trimming cut 4 bases from V and 0 bases from J; bases unmatched to any gene: 13. The CDR3 consists of 19 residues.

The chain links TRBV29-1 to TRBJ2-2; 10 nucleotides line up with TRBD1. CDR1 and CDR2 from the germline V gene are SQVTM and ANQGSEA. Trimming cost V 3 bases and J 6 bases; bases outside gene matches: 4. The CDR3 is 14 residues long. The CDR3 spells CSVERTGGAGELFF. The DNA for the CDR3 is TGCAGCGTTGAGCGGACAGGGGGGGCCGGGGAGCTGTTTTTT.

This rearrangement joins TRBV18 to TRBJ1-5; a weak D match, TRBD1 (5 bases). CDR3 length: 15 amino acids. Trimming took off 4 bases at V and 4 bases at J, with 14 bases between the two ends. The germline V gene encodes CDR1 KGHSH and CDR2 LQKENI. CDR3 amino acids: CASSRDGSLNQPQHF. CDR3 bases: TGTGCCAGCTCACGGGACGGGTCTCTTAATCAGCCCCAGCATTTT.

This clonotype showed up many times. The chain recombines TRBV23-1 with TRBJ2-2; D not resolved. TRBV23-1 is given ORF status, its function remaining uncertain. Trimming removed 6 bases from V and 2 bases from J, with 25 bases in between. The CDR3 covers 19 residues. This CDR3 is CASSTMPEQPWGNTGELFF. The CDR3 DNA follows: TGCGCCAGCAGCACAATGCCCGAACAACCTTGGGGTAACACCGGGGAGCTGTTTTTT.

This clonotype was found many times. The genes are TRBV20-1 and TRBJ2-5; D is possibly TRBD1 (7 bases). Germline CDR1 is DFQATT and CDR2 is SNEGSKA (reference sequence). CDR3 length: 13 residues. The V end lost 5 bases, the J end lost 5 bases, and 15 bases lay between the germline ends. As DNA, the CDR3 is TGCAGTGCTCCCGAGGCAGGGGGGGAGACCCAGTACTTC. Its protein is CSAPEAGGETQYF.

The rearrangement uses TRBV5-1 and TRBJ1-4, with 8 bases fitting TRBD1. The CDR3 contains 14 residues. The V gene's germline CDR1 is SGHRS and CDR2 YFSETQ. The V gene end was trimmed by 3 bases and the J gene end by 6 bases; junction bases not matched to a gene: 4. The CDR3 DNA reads TGCGCCAGCAGCTCGGACAGGGTGGATGAAAAACTGTTTTTT. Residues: CASSSDRVDEKLFF.

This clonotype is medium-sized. The CDR3 here is CSVEDRSYQETQYF. The CDR3 region has the DNA TGCAGCGTTGAAGACAGATCGTACCAAGAGACCCAGTACTTC. This sequence joins TRBV29-1 and TRBJ2-5; D not resolved. The V gene lost 0 bases and the J gene lost 0 bases, with 8 bases spanning the gap. The CDR3 has 14 amino acids. The germline V gene has CDR1 SQVTM and CDR2 ANQGSEA.

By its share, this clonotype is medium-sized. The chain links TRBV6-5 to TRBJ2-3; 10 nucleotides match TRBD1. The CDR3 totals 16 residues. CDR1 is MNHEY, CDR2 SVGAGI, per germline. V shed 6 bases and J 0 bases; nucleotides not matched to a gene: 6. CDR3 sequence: CASRDRGGPSTDTQYF. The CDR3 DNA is TGTGCCAGCAGGGACAGGGGGGGACCTAGCACAGATACGCAGTATTTT.

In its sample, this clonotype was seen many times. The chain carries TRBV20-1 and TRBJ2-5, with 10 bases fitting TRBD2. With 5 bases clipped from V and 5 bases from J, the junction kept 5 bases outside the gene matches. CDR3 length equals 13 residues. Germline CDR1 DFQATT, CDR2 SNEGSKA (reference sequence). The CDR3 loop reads CSAPLAGVETQYF. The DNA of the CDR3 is TGCAGTGCTCCTCTAGCGGGAGTCGAGACCCAGTACTTC.

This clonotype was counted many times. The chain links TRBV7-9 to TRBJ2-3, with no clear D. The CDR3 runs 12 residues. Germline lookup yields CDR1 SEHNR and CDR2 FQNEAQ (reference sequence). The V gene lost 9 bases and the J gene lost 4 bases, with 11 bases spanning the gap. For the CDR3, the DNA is TGTGCCAGTAGATCTGGGGCAGATACGCAGTATTTT. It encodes CASRSGADTQYF.

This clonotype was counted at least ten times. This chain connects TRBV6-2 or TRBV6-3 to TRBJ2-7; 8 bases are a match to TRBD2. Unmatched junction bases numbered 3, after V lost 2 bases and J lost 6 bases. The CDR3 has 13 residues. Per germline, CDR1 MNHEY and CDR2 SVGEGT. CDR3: CASSYRTSIEQYF. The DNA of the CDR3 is TGTGCCAGCAGTTACCGGACTAGCATCGAGCAGTACTTC.

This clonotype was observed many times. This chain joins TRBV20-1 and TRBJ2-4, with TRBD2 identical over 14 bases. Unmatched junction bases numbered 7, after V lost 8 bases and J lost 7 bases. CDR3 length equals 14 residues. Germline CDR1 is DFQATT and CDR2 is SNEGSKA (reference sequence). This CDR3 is CSCRTSGRRNIQYF. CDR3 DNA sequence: TGCAGTTGCCGGACTAGCGGGAGGAGGAACATTCAGTACTTC.

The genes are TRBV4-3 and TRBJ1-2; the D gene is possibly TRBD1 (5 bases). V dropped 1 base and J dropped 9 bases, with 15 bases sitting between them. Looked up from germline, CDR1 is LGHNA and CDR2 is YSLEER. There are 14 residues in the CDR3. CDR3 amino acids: CASSQGSGSARYTF. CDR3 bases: TGCGCCAGCAGCCAAGGTTCAGGGTCGGCCCGCTACACCTTC.

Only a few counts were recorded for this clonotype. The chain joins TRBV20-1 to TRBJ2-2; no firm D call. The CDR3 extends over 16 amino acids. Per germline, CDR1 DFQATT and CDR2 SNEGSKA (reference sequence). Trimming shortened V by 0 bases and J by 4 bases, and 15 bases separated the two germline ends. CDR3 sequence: CSAREMASYRTGELFF. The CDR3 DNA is TGCAGTGCTAGAGAGATGGCATCTTACCGCACCGGGGAGCTGTTTTTT.

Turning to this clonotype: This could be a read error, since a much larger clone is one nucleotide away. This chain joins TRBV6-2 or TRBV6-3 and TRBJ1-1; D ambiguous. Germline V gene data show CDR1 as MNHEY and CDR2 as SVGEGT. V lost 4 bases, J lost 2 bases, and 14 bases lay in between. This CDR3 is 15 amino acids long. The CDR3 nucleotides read TGTGCCAGCAGTTTACTGGAAGGATTAAACACTGAAGCTTTCTTT. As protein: CASSLLEGLNTEAFF.

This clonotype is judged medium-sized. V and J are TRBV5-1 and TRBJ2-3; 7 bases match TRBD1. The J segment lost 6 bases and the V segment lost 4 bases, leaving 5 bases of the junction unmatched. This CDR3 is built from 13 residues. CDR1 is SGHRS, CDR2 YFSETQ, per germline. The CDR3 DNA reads TGCGCCAGCAGCCCGACAGGGAGCGATACGCAGTATTTT. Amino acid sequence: CASSPTGSDTQYF.

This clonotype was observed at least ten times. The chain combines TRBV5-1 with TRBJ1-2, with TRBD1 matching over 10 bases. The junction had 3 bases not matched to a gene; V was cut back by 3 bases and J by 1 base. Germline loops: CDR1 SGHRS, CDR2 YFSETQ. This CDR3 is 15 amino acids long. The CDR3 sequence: CASSSGQGGNYGYTF. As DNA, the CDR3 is TGCGCCAGCAGCTCAGGACAGGGGGGTAACTATGGCTACACCTTC.

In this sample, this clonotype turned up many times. The CDR3 is CASRQQGGDTEAFF. The DNA of the CDR3 is TGTGCCAGCAGGCAACAGGGGGGTGACACTGAAGCTTTCTTT. V usage is TRBV3-1 and J usage is TRBJ1-1, with TRBD1 matching over 8 bases. The length of the CDR3 is 14 residues. Germline trimming cut 6 bases from V and 3 bases from J; bases unmatched to any gene: 6. Germline V CDR1 and CDR2: LGHDT, YNNKEL (reference sequence). The whole variable domain, filled in from reference TRBV3-1 and TRBJ1-1, reads DTAVSQTPKYLVTQMGNDKSIKCEQNLGHDTMYWYKQDSKKFLKIMFSYNNKELIINETVPNRFSPKSPDKAHLNLHINSLELGDSAVYFCASRQQGGDTEAFFGQGTRLTVV.

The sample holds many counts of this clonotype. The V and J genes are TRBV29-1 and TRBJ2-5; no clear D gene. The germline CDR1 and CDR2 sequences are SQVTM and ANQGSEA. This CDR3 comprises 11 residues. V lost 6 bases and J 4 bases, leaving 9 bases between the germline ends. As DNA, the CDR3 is TGCAGCGTGTTAGGACCAGAGACCCAGTACTTC. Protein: CSVLGPETQYF.